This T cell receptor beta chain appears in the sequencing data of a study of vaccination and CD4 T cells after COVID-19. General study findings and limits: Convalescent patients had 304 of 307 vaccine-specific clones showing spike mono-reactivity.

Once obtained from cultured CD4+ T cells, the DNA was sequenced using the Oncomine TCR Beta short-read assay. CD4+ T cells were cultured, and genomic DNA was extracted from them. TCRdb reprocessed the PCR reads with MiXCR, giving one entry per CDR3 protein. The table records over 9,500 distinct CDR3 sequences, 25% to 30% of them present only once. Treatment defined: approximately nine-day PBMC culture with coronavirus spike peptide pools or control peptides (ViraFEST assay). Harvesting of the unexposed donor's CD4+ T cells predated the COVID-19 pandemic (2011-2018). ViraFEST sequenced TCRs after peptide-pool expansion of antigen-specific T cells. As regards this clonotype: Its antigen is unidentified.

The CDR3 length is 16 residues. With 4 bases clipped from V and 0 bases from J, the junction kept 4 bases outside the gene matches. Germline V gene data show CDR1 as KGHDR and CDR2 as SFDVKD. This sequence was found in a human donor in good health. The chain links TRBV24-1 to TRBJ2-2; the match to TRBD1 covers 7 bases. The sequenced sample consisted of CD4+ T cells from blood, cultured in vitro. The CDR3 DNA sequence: TGTGCCACCAGTGACCTAGGGACAGCGAACACCGGGGAGCTGTTTTTT. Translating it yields CATSDLGTANTGELFF.